The 25 T cell receptor beta chains reported below all come from one sample, sequenced in a study of T cell repertoires in cytomegalovirus infection (dated by TCRdb to between 2018 and 2021). The sequencer was an Illumina HiSeq 1500. TCRdb trimmed the raw reads at Q25, called clones with MiXCR and kept productive beta chains. Rows are unified per CDR3 protein, each entry keeping the most common DNA and genes. Recorded for this sample are some 300,000 distinct CDR3 sequences; about 8.8% of them occurred a single time. The ten largest clones add up to around 2.5% of the sample. Sequenced input: PBMCs. The receptor source for this set is a human donor in good health (CMV status not recorded). Some clones in this sample may be carry-over from other donors' samples.

This clonotype was picked up many times. The V and J genes are TRBV28 and TRBJ2-1; no reliable D call. The CDR3 has 10 residues. V was clipped by 2 bases and J by 10 bases, with 3 bases between them. Looked up from germline, CDR1 is MDHEN and CDR2 is SYDVKM. The CDR3 DNA sequence: TGTGCCAGCAGTTTAAGAGAGCAGTTCTTC. Translated: CASSLREQFF.

The table lists this clonotype with many counts. The V call is TRBV7-9, the J call TRBJ1-4; 9 nucleotides line up with TRBD1. The CDR3 runs to 14 residues. The junction had 4 bases not matched to a gene; V was cut back by 5 bases and J by 6 bases. Per the germline V gene, CDR1 is SEHNR and CDR2 is FQNEAQ (reference sequence). The CDR3 region is CASSRRDRDEKLFF. The CDR3 nucleotides read TGTGCCAGCAGCCGCCGGGACAGGGATGAAAAACTGTTTTTT.

The chain links TRBV25-1 to TRBJ2-3; D unclear. From germline, CDR1 is MGHDK and CDR2 SYGVNS. This CDR3 is 14 amino acids long. Deletions cut 5 bases from V and 1 base from J, with 10 bases between. CDR3 nucleotide sequence: TGTGCCAGCAGTCCGACCTTCCGCACAGATACGCAGTATTTT. Protein: CASSPTFRTDTQYF.

This clonotype has more than one count but fewer than ten. The rearrangement uses TRBV12-3 or TRBV12-4 and TRBJ2-7; a possible D gene is TRBD2 (6 bases). Trimming pared 2 bases from V and 5 bases from J, leaving 10 bases between. The CDR3 has 13 amino acids. The CDR3 is CASSLMEGHEQYV. As DNA, the CDR3 is TGTGCCAGCAGTTTAATGGAGGGCCACGAGCAGTACGTC.

This clonotype was counted at least ten times. The gene calls are TRBV20-1 and TRBJ1-5; TRBD1 agrees at 9 bases. Germline trimming cut 8 bases from V and 6 bases from J; bases unmatched to any gene: 14. The germline CDR1 and CDR2 sequences are DFQATT and SNEGSKA (reference sequence). This CDR3 comprises 15 residues. The CDR3 loop reads CSTPGGQGVGQPQHF. CDR3 DNA sequence: TGCAGTACGCCTGGGGGACAGGGTGTAGGTCAGCCCCAGCATTTT.

This clonotype has ten or more counts. This rearrangement joins TRBV7-3 to TRBJ2-2; TRBD1 aligns across 12 bases. This CDR3 has 15 amino acids. Germline V lookup: CDR1 SGHTA, CDR2 FQGTGA. After removal of 4 bases from V and 6 bases from J, the junction contained 3 bases not matched to a gene. The CDR3 is CASSSGQGASGELFF. As DNA, the CDR3 is TGTGCCAGCAGCTCGGGACAGGGGGCTTCCGGGGAGCTGTTTTTT.

This clonotype was found many times. Mismatch with germline at one junction end may stem from a read error. The gene calls are TRBV2 and TRBJ2-5; TRBD2 matches 7 bases. This CDR3 has 15 residues. Germline CDR1 reads SNHLY; CDR2 reads FYNNEI. The CDR3 DNA is TGTGCCAGCAGCCTGTCTAGCGGCCCCCAAGGGACCCAGTACTTC. Translating it yields CASSLSSGPQGTQYF.

The rearrangement links TRBV7-9 to TRBJ2-2; the D call may be TRBD1 or TRBD2 (6 bases each). The CDR3 totals 16 residues. V lost 5 bases and J lost 2, with 15 bases in between. Germline lookup yields CDR1 SEHNR and CDR2 FQNEAQ (reference sequence). Written as DNA, the CDR3 is TGTGCCAGCAGCCCGCCAGGAGGGGGAAACACCGGGGAGCTGTTTTTT. It specifies CASSPPGGGNTGELFF.

This clonotype was observed many times. The gene calls are TRBV7-8 and TRBJ2-3; D is unresolved. Deletions cut 2 bases from V and 0 bases from J, with 9 bases between. Germline loops: CDR1 SGHVS, CDR2 FQNEAQ. The CDR3 has 15 residues. CDR3 sequence: CASSLKVRSTDTQYF. CDR3 DNA sequence: TGTGCCAGCAGCTTAAAAGTGAGAAGCACAGATACGCAGTATTTT.

This clonotype has at least ten counts. The chain joins TRBV20-1 to TRBJ2-1; D perhaps matches TRBD2 (5 bases). Germline-derived CDR1 and CDR2 are DFQATT and SNEGSKA (reference sequence). V lost 3 bases to trimming and J lost 8 bases, with 14 bases between them. The CDR3 runs to 13 residues. CDR3 DNA sequence: TGCAGTGCTAGGGACTCGACCACCTATGAGCAGTTCTTC. This codes for CSARDSTTYEQFF.

This clonotype was seen at least ten times. The chain combines TRBV20-1 with TRBJ1-5; tentative D call: TRBD1 (5 bases). The CDR3 is 13 amino acids. The germline gives CDR1 DFQATT, CDR2 SNEGSKA (reference sequence). V was pared by 5 bases and J by 4 bases, with 12 bases between. The CDR3 sequence is CSAGRDGNQPQHF. The CDR3 DNA reads as TGCAGTGCTGGCCGGGACGGAAATCAGCCCCAGCATTTT.

This clonotype is a singleton in its sample. A read error may explain this, as a much larger clone is one base away. The V call is TRBV4-3, the J call TRBJ1-6; D uncertain. Trimming pared 1 base from V and 7 bases from J, leaving 14 bases between. The CDR3 length is 16 residues. CDR1 is LGHNA, CDR2 YSLEER, per germline. CDR3 sequence reads: CASSQGPGDRNSPLHF. The CDR3 DNA follows: TGCGCCAGCAGCCAAGGCCCTGGGGATCGAAATTCACCCCTCCACTTT.

This clonotype was found many times. V and J are TRBV28 and TRBJ1-5; 9 nucleotides agree with TRBD1. Germline V gives CDR1 MDHEN, CDR2 SYDVKM. The CDR3 covers 15 residues. The ends lost 8 bases at V and 3 bases at J; junction bases unmatched: 8. In DNA, the CDR3 is TGTGCCAGCGCTGGACAGGGGTTGCCCAATCAGCCCCAGCATTTT. Residues: CASAGQGLPNQPQHF.

This clonotype appeared many times. The V call is TRBV7-2, the J call TRBJ1-2; a weak D match, TRBD1 (6 bases). Germline CDR1 is SGHTA and CDR2 is FQGNSA. Trimming shortened V by 6 bases and J by 4 bases, and 12 bases separated the two germline ends. The CDR3 has 13 amino acids. This chain's CDR3 is CASRDSPGYGYTF. CDR3 bases: TGTGCCAGCAGGGACAGTCCGGGCTATGGCTACACCTTC.

This clonotype was seen more than once but under ten times. V gene TRBV2 combines with J gene TRBJ2-7; 11 bases line up with TRBD1. Trimming at V came to 7 bases and at J to 5 bases, leaving 4 bases not matched to a gene. The germline gives CDR1 SNHLY, CDR2 FYNNEI. The length of the CDR3 is 13 residues. The CDR3 region has the DNA TGTGCCAGCATGGGACAGGGGGTTAACGAGCAGTACTTC. It is translated as CASMGQGVNEQYF.

This clonotype was picked up many times. The rearrangement joins TRBV28 to TRBJ2-5; TRBD2 matches 11 bases. The J segment lost 3 bases and the V segment lost 3 bases, leaving 3 bases of the junction unmatched. CDR3 length: 15 residues. From germline, CDR1 is MDHEN and CDR2 SYDVKM. Here the CDR3 DNA reads TGTGCCAGCAGTTTGCAACTAGCGGGGGAAGAGACCCAGTACTTC. It specifies CASSLQLAGEETQYF. The full variable domain, in which reference TRBV28 and TRBJ2-5 provide the parts outside the CDR3, is DVKVTQSSRYLVKRTGEKVFLECVQDMDHENMFWYRQDPGLGLRLIYFSYDVKMKEKGDIPEGYSVSREKKERFSLILESASTNQTSMYLCASSLQLAGEETQYFGPGTRLLVL.

This clonotype occurred a few times. The rearrangement links TRBV24-1 to TRBJ2-1, with a tentative D call TRBD1 (6 bases). Trimming removed 4 bases from V and 5 bases from J, with 14 bases in between. CDR3 length equals 15 residues. The germline V gene has CDR1 KGHDR and CDR2 SFDVKD. CDR3: CATSDGQTSNNEQFF. The CDR3 nucleotides are TGTGCCACCAGTGACGGACAGACTTCGAACAATGAGCAGTTCTTC.

In this sample, this clonotype turned up a few times. The genes are TRBV29-1 and TRBJ2-3, with D tentatively TRBD2 (5 bases). V was clipped by 1 base and J by 0 bases, with 8 bases between them. Germline V gene data show CDR1 as SQVTM and CDR2 as ANQGSEA. The CDR3 length is 14 residues. The chain's CDR3 is CSVEGWESTDTQYF. CDR3 sequence (DNA): TGCAGCGTTGAAGGGTGGGAGAGCACAGATACGCAGTATTTT.

Comments on this clonotype: This could be a read error, since a much larger clone is one nucleotide away. The CDR3 nucleotides are TGCAGTGCCCACCGGGGTGGAGTGACCCAGTACTTC. Protein sequence: CSAHRGGVTQYF. The chain links TRBV20-1 to TRBJ2-5; the D gene is possibly TRBD2 (5 bases). This CDR3 region has 12 residues. Germline CDR1 is DFQATT and CDR2 is SNEGSKA (reference sequence). Trimming took 6 bases from V and 7 from J, leaving 15 bases between them.

This clonotype was detected ten times or more. This chain joins TRBV28 and TRBJ1-5; TRBD1 agrees at 7 bases. Trimming removed 7 bases from V and 0 bases from J; junction bases left unmatched: 12. Germline CDR1 is MDHEN and CDR2 is SYDVKM. The CDR3 is 17 amino acids. CDR3 protein: CASTGTGARYSNQPQHF. As DNA, the CDR3 is TGTGCCAGCACTGGTACAGGGGCACGTTATAGCAATCAGCCCCAGCATTTT. Full variable domain (remainder filled in from reference TRBV28 and TRBJ1-5): DVKVTQSSRYLVKRTGEKVFLECVQDMDHENMFWYRQDPGLGLRLIYFSYDVKMKEKGDIPEGYSVSREKKERFSLILESASTNQTSMYLCASTGTGARYSNQPQHFGDGTRLSIL.

This clonotype was observed at least ten times. V gene TRBV20-1 combines with J gene TRBJ2-1; D gene unclear. CDR3 size: 11 residues. CDR1 DFQATT and CDR2 SNEGSKA come from the germline V gene (reference sequence). V was clipped by 6 bases and J by 11 bases, with 14 bases between them. CDR3 DNA sequence: TGCAGTGCCATTCCTAACCGCCAGCAGTTCTTC. This translates into CSAIPNRQQFF.

This clonotype turned up a few times. The chain is built from TRBV28 and TRBJ1-1; 11 bases line up with TRBD1. V was clipped by 6 bases and J by 4 bases; unmatched bases: 4. The CDR3 runs to 14 residues. Per the germline V gene, CDR1 is MDHEN and CDR2 is SYDVKM. The CDR3 DNA sequence: TGTGCCAGCAGAAGGACAGGGGGCGGCACTGAAGCTTTCTTT. Amino acid sequence: CASRRTGGGTEAFF.

The table lists this clonotype with many counts. J is TRBJ1-6 and V is TRBV20-1, with a possible D match to TRBD1 (5 bases). Germline V gene lookup returns CDR1 DFQATT and CDR2 SNEGSKA (reference sequence). The CDR3 loop spans 15 amino acids. V was cut by 2 bases and J by 7 bases, with 15 bases left in between. CDR3 amino acids: CSARTPGRLNSPLHF. For the CDR3, the DNA is TGCAGTGCTAGAACACCGGGACGGTTAAATTCACCCCTCCACTTT.

This clonotype was picked up many times. The V call is TRBV9, the J call TRBJ1-6; 7 nucleotides match TRBD1. The CDR3 consists of 15 residues. With V trimmed by 2 bases and J by 5 bases, 4 bases remained unmatched. Germline loops: CDR1 SGDLS, CDR2 YYNGEE. This chain's CDR3 is CASSVTGTDNSPLHF. The CDR3 DNA is TGTGCCAGCAGCGTGACCGGGACAGATAATTCACCCCTCCACTTT.

This clonotype was found a few times. The chain employs TRBV20-1 and TRBJ2-7; 7 bases fit TRBD2. The V gene's germline CDR1 is DFQATT and CDR2 SNEGSKA (reference sequence). Trimming cost V 3 bases and J 2 bases; bases outside gene matches: 1. This CDR3 spans 12 amino acids. In nucleotides, the CDR3 is TGCAGTGCTAGCGGGGGGACCTACGAGCAGTACTTC. This gives the protein CSASGGTYEQYF.